The 14 T cell receptor beta chains in this list originate from one sample, sequenced in a study of blood T cell repertoires in COVID-19. The protocol was immunoSEQ multiplex PCR, while the TCRdb copy is restricted to in-frame clones and leaves out a portion. The sample holds 150,000 to 200,000 clones, approximately 79% seen once. The sample taken for sequencing was peripheral blood. The receptors here all came from a woman aged 40 to 50 with COVID-19, enrolled during active disease.

The V and J genes are TRBV4-1 and TRBJ2-1; TRBD1 agrees at 8 bases. The CDR3 has 16 amino acids. Germline values: CDR1 MGHRA, CDR2 YSYEKL. V lost 0 bases, J lost 9 bases, and 10 bases stayed unmatched. CDR3 loop: CASSQDGQGARGEQFF. In DNA, the CDR3 is TGCGCCAGCAGCCAAGATGGGCAGGGGGCTAGAGGTGAGCAGTTCTTC.

The sample holds a few counts of this clone. The J gene is TRBJ2-2, the V gene TRBV10-3; no definite D call. The germline V gene has CDR1 ENHRY and CDR2 SYGVKD. The CDR3 runs 13 residues. V lost 3 bases and J lost 6, with 8 bases in between. CDR3 in DNA: TGTGCCATCAGTGAAGAGGTTCCCGGGGAGCTGTTTTTT. Amino acid sequence: CAISEEVPGELFF.

The rearrangement joins TRBV4-1 to TRBJ2-4, with D unresolved. The ends were cut back, 4 bases at V and 0 bases at J, with 13 bases in the middle. Germline loops: CDR1 MGHRA, CDR2 YSYEKL. The CDR3 covers 16 residues. CDR3 protein: CASSLTVSLAKNIQYF. In nucleotides, the CDR3 is TGCGCCAGCAGCCTTACAGTCTCCTTAGCCAAAAACATTCAGTACTTC.

The chain employs TRBV18 and TRBJ1-1; tentative D call: TRBD1 (5 bases). This CDR3 is 15 amino acids long. Deletions cut 2 bases from V and 0 bases from J, with 10 bases between. Per the germline V gene, CDR1 is KGHSH and CDR2 is LQKENI. Here the CDR3 DNA reads TGTGCCAGCTCACCAGTTGGGGCCATGAACACTGAAGCTTTCTTT. Protein: CASSPVGAMNTEAFF.

CDR3 sequence reads: CSARWGEYEQYF. The DNA of the CDR3 is TGCAGCGCAAGGTGGGGGGAATACGAGCAGTACTTC. The genes are TRBV29-1 and TRBJ2-7, with a weak D call TRBD2 (6 bases). CDR3 length: 12 amino acids. V lost 7 bases and J 4 bases, leaving 14 bases between the germline ends. Germline assignment: CDR1 SQVTM and CDR2 ANQGSEA.

The rearrangement uses TRBV19 and TRBJ1-3; 8 nucleotides line up with TRBD1. The CDR3 sequence is 16 residues long. V trimming: 4 bases; J trimming: 4 bases; junction bases outside the gene matches: 9. Germline V gene data show CDR1 as LNHDA and CDR2 as SQIVND (reference sequence). The CDR3 is CASSSPGTGFGNTIYF. In DNA, the CDR3 is TGTGCCAGTAGTAGCCCTGGGACAGGATTCGGAAACACCATATATTTT.

This chain links TRBV24-1 with TRBJ1-1; D is uncertain. Trimming shortened V by 5 bases and J by 4 bases, and 10 bases separated the two germline ends. CDR1 and CDR2 from the germline V gene are KGHDR and SFDVKD. This CDR3 has 13 amino acids. As DNA, the CDR3 is TGTGCCACCAGTGGCCGACATAGCACTGAAGCTTTCTTT. It specifies CATSGRHSTEAFF.

This chain links TRBV7-2 with TRBJ2-3; no firm D call. This CDR3 comprises 16 residues. CDR1 is SGHTA, CDR2 FQGNSA, per germline. Trimming removed 0 bases at V and 0 bases at J, with 10 bases between. The CDR3 bases are TGTGCCAGCAGCTTAGCGGGCCGCACTAGCACAGATACGCAGTATTTT. The encoded protein is CASSLAGRTSTDTQYF.

The gene calls are TRBV4-1 and TRBJ2-5; TRBD2 matches at 7 bases. V lost 2 bases and J lost 4; bases outside the gene matches: 4. Germline V lookup: CDR1 MGHRA, CDR2 YSYEKL. This CDR3 is built from 14 residues. CDR3 in amino acids: CASSQPQRGETQYF. The CDR3 DNA follows: TGCGCCAGCAGCCAACCCCAGCGGGGAGAGACCCAGTACTTC.

The chain combines TRBV6-5 with TRBJ1-2; D not certain. Trimming cost V 7 bases and J 2 bases, with 8 bases left between them. The CDR3 runs to 12 residues. Germline V gene sequence: CDR1 MNHEY, CDR2 SVGAGI. The CDR3 region is CASTSRNYGYTF. In DNA, the CDR3 is TGTGCCAGCACTAGCAGGAACTATGGCTACACCTTC.

The chain employs TRBV10-3 and TRBJ1-1; D is unresolved. The CDR3 sequence is 13 residues long. The germline V gene encodes CDR1 ENHRY and CDR2 SYGVKD. The germline V and J ends were trimmed by 3 bases and 0 bases, with 5 bases remaining between them. The CDR3 DNA reads as TGTGCCATCAGTGATCAGGTGAACACTGAAGCTTTCTTT. Its protein is CAISDQVNTEAFF.

The V call is TRBV2, the J call TRBJ2-5; 13 bases match TRBD2. This CDR3 is built from 14 residues. From germline, CDR1 is SNHLY and CDR2 FYNNEI. The junction had 3 bases not matched to a gene; V was cut back by 6 bases and J by 5 bases. The CDR3 DNA is TGTGCCAGCAGGGGGACTAGCGGGGCGGAGACCCAGTACTTC. It encodes CASRGTSGAETQYF.

The V and J genes are TRBV21-1 and TRBJ2-2; TRBD2, the D gene given by the table, was not confirmed from the DNA. TRBV21-1 is termed a pseudogene. The CDR3 spans 19 residues. CDR3 sequence reads: CASSSLPPGLAANTGELFF. In DNA form, the CDR3 reads TGTGCCAGCAGCAGCCTTCCCCCGGGACTAGCGGCGAACACCGGGGAGCTGTTTTTT.

The chain uses TRBV7-8 and TRBJ1-1, with TRBD1 matching 10 bases. Germline V CDR1 and CDR2: SGHVS, FQNEAQ. V gave up 0 bases and J gave up 4 bases; unmatched junction bases: 2. The CDR3 consists of 15 residues. This CDR3 is CASSLAGTGATEAFF. The CDR3 nucleotides are TGTGCCAGCAGCTTAGCCGGGACAGGGGCCACTGAAGCTTTCTTT.